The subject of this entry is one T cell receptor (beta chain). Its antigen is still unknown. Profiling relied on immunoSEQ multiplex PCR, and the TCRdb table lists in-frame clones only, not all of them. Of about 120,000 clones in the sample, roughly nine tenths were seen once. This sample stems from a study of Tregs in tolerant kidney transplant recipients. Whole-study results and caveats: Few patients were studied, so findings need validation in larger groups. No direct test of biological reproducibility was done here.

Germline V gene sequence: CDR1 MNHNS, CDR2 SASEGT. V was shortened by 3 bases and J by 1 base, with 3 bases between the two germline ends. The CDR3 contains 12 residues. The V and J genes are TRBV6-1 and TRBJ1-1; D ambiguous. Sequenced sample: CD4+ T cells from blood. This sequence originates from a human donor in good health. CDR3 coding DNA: TGTGCCAGCAGTGATTGGAACACTGAAGCTTTCTTT. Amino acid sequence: CASSDWNTEAFF.